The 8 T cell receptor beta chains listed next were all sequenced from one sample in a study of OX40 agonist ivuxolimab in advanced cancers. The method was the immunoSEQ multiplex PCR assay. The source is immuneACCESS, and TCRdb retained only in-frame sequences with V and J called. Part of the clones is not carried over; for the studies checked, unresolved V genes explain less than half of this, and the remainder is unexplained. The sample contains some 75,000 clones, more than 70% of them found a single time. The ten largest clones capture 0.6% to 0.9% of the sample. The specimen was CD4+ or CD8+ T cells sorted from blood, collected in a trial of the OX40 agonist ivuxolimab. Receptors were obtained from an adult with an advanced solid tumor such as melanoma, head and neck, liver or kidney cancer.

DNA of the CDR3: TGCGCCAGCAGCCAATCCTTGACAGGGGGACCAGAAAAACTGTTTTTT. The encoded protein is CASSQSLTGGPEKLFF. The rearrangement links TRBV4-3 to TRBJ1-4; 9 nucleotides align to TRBD1. CDR1 is LGHNA, CDR2 YSLEER, per germline. The CDR3 has 16 amino acids. V trimming: 2 bases; J trimming: 8 bases; junction bases outside the gene matches: 9.

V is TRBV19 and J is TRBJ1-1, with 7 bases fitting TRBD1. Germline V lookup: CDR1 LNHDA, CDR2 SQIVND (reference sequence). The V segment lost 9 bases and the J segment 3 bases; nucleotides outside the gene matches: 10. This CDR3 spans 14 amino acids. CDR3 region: CASREDREHTEAFF. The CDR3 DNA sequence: TGTGCCAGCAGAGAAGACAGGGAGCACACTGAAGCTTTCTTT.

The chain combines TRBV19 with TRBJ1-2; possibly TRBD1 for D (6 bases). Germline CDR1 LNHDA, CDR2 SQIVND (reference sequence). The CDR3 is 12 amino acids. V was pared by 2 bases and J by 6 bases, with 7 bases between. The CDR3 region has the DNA TGTGCCAGTAGTATAAGACAGGATGGCTACACCTTC. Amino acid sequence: CASSIRQDGYTF.

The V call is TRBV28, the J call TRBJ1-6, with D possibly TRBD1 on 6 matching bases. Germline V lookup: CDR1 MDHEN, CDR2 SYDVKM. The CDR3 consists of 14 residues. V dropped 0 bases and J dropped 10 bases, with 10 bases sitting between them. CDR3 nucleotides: TGTGCCAGCAGTTTATGGGGGGACAACTCACCCCTCCACTTT. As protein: CASSLWGDNSPLHF.

Written as DNA, the CDR3 is TGTGCCAGCAGGTTTGCGGGAGGCGGGAATGAGCAGTTCTTC. Translating it yields CASRFAGGGNEQFF. The V call is TRBV7-3, the J call TRBJ2-1, with 8 bases fitting TRBD2. Per germline, CDR1 SGHTA and CDR2 FQGTGA. V was pared by 6 bases and J by 7 bases, with 8 bases of the junction left unmatched. CDR3 length equals 14 residues. Combining the CDR3 with reference TRBV7-3 and TRBJ2-1 gives the whole variable domain GAGVSQTPSNKVTEKGKYVELRCDPISGHTALYWYRQSLGQGPEFLIYFQGTGAADDSGLPNDRFFAVRPEGSVSTLKIQRTERGDSAVYLCASRFAGGGNEQFFGPGTRLTVL.

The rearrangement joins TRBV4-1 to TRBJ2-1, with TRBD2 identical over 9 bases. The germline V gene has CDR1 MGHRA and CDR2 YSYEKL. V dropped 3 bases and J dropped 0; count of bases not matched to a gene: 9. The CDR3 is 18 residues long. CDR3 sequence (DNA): TGCGCCAGCAGCCAGTACACTAGCGGGCGGAGCTCCTACAATGAGCAGTTCTTC. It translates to CASSQYTSGRSSYNEQFF.

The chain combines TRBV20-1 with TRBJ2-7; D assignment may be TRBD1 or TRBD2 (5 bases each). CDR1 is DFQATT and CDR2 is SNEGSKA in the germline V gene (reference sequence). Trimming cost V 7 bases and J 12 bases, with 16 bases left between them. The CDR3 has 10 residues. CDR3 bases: TGCAGTGTCCCGGGACCCCCTCCGTACTTC. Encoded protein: CSVPGPPPYF.

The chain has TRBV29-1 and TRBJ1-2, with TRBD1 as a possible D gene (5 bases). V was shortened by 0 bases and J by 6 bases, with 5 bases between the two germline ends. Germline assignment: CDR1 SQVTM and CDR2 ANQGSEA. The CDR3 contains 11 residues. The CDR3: CSVEEGDGYTF. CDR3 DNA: TGCAGCGTTGAAGAGGGGGATGGCTACACCTTC.